This T cell receptor beta chain was sequenced for a study of shared clonotypes between healthy human individuals (dated by TCRdb to about 2020). Context from the whole study: The cohort comprised two women and a few men aged 18 to 49 years. Libraries were prepared and TCR repertoires were sequenced by different laboratories using diverse techniques, in order to increase sequencing depth and limit assay-specific biases. Each donor's leukapheresis produced roughly between roughly 0.85 and 10 billion PBMCs. To estimate repertoire size and how much clonotypes are shared between individuals, the study performed deep sequencing of blood TCR repertoires from roughly five healthy adults. For each donor, CD4 naive and CD4 memory were each given three plates, CD8 naive was given two plates, and CD8 memory was given one plate. On the study overall, not on this receptor specifically: Sampling was limited to blood, and TCR repertoires in tissue likely differ from TCR repertoires in blood. Compared with non-shared clonotypes, clonotypes shared by all four sorted-subset donors had higher generation probabilities. Based on pairwise subsampling, the degree of clonotype sharing among donors was expected to be affected by sequencing depth. Rarefaction of sorted-subset datasets indicated incomplete sequencing despite the large sequencing depth. About 4.5% of naive CD4, 3% to 3.5% of naive CD8, about 2.5% of memory CD4, and 0.35% to 0.4% of memory CD8 clonotypes were shared across several donors. Because the study included a small number of donors, the genetic and exposure-history diversity represented was limited. Estimated clonotype richness was generally larger for naive than for memory subsets.

For the CD8 naive samples, CD45RO-negative cells were positively selected for CCR7, yielding a CD45RA+CCR7+ population from which TemRA cells were excluded. The donors were healthy, HIV-negative adults who had no recently reported acute infections or vaccinations. Only Caucasian adults living in Nashville, Tennessee, USA were represented among the donors. Blood was collected by leukapheresis, and PBMCs were isolated by Ficoll-Histopaque density gradient centrifugation and then cryopreserved in liquid nitrogen vapor phase. Analytical flow cytometry was used to check the purity and quantity of each magnetically sorted T cell population. Each sorted fraction had its genomic DNA isolated and then quantified by UV absorbance on a Nanodrop 2000c. V and J are truncated by 11 bases and 3 bases respectively, leaving an intervening sequence of 7 bases. The CDR3 numbers 11 residues from cysteine through phenylalanine. Only CDR3 DNA remains: 33 bases, in frame from the first base. The germline V gene (reference sequence) specifies SEHNR as CDR1 and FQNEAQ as CDR2.

Using the deep immunoSEQ assay, TCR CDR3 regions were amplified from genomic DNA by multiplex PCR. For each cell subset, the extracted genomic DNA was distributed evenly across all wells of several immunoSEQ 96-well plates, and each plate served as one replicate. For sorted subsets, approximately 210 ng of genomic DNA, equivalent to 30,000 or so T cell genomes, went into each replicate PCR. Purified libraries were measured with a Qubit 3.0 fluorometer, size-checked on a Bioanalyzer 2100, and measured again with the KAPA Library Quantification kit. Each immunoSEQ 96-well plate was sequenced on its own single-read 150-cycle Illumina NextSeq 550 flow cell. Processing in the source paper ran as follows. The immunoSEQ output contained only junctional sequences without quality scores, so filtering could not match that applied to full-length reads. To assign V/J genes and CDR3, sequences were annotated using PyIR, a Python wrapper for IgBLAST v1.9, with IMGT germline references. Any read was removed if the V/J assignment was weak (E-value above 1e-6), the CDR3 was missing, or the read contained stop codons, out-of-frame junctions, or ambiguous translated residues. A V3J clonotype was defined by an identical inferred V gene, J gene, and CDR3 amino acid sequence. The percentage overlap between two repertoires was calculated by dividing the number of shared unique clonotypes by the size of the smaller repertoire. RTK rarefaction, the Chao1 estimator, and Recon v2.1 estimates of unobserved clonotypes were used to assess repertoire richness. Generation probabilities were computed with OLGA for all TCRbeta clonotypes obtained by the gDNA method from a handful of donors. Drawn from immuneACCESS, this table holds only the in-frame rearrangements with V and J called that TCRdb kept. Clones are partly lost; checked studies trace under half to an unresolved V gene and leave the rest unexplained. V, J and clone size are taken as reported in that table, and D and trimming were inferred from the DNA itself. This sample lists roughly 770,000 clones; approximately 96% were detected once. Clones ranked in the top ten supply around 0.25% of the sample.

Note on this clone: This receptor's antigen is unknown. No much larger clone is present one base from it, and per-base qualities are unavailable.

The V gene is TRBV7-9 and the J gene is TRBJ1-4; the D gene cannot be named for sure. The clonotype was recovered from a young man in good health. Sequenced: naive CD8+ T cells sorted from blood. The cell subset or site label here, explained by the study, means: CD45RA+CCR7+. The CDR3 amino acid sequence is: CAGGSNEKLFF. Here is the DNA: TGTGCCGGAGGCTCTAATGAAAAACTGTTTTTT.